The clone carrying this T cell receptor beta chain showed up just once. The data belong to a study of shared clonotypes between healthy human individuals. Clones were read by immunoSEQ multiplex PCR, and TCRdb kept only the in-frame ones, dropping some. The top ten hold 0.11% of the sample, which has hundreds of thousands of clones, roughly 96% seen once. The naive CD8 fraction comprised CD45RO-negative cells positively selected for CCR7 and excluded terminally differentiated effector memory CD45RA+ cells. This TCR derives from a woman aged 25-40 years in good health. Source material: naive CD8+ T cells sorted from blood.

The DNA of the CDR3 is TGTGCCAGCAGTTCCATCGGCTCCGGAAACACTGAAGCTTTCTTT. Protein sequence: CASSSIGSGNTEAFF. The genes are TRBV27 and TRBJ1-1; no firm D call. CDR1 and CDR2 from the germline V gene are MNHEY and SMNVEV (reference sequence). The CDR3 is made up of 15 amino acids. V was shortened by 4 bases and J by 2 bases, with 14 bases between the two germline ends.